The 24 T cell receptor beta chains below were found in one sample sequenced in a study of PD-1 blockade in classical Hodgkin lymphoma (TCRdb year 2020). This specimen's time point label, interpreted: newly diagnosed, previously untreated cHL patient sample. A Miltenyi CD4+ T cell isolation kit was used for magnetic negative selection to purify CD4+ T cells from thawed PBMCs. The library was obtained by the immunoSEQ multiplex PCR assay. TCRdb holds this immuneACCESS table with in-frame rearrangements only. Some clones are missing; in checked studies, unresolved V genes explain under half, and the rest has no known cause. In this sample the table shows about 14,000 clones, about 82% of which occur a single time. 0.84% of the sample lies in the top ten. The sample comprised CD4+ T cells from blood. The source is a human donor with classical Hodgkin lymphoma.

The rearrangement joins TRBV12-1 to TRBJ2-6. TRBV12-1 is a known pseudogene. This CDR3 has 16 residues. CDR3 residues: CASSFKERPGANVLTF. The CDR3 DNA is TGTGCCAGCAGCTTCAAGGAACGTCCTGGGGCCAACGTCCTGACTTTC.

The chain recombines TRBV27 with TRBJ2-1, with D uncertain. The germline V gene has CDR1 MNHEY and CDR2 SMNVEV (reference sequence). V was clipped by 1 base and J by 10 bases, with 17 bases between them. The CDR3 is made up of 15 amino acids. CDR3 sequence: CASSLFMGRRHEQFF. The CDR3 DNA reads as TGTGCCAGCAGTTTATTTATGGGCAGGCGCCACGAGCAGTTCTTC.

The chain links TRBV7-2 to TRBJ2-7, with a weak D call TRBD2 (5 bases). The V and J ends lost 3 bases and 6 bases respectively, with 18 bases between them. There are 15 residues in the CDR3. Germline values: CDR1 SGHTA, CDR2 FQGNSA. The DNA of the CDR3 is TGTGCCAGCAGCTTGAGGGCAGGCCCGATGAGCGAGCAGTACTTC. Its translation is CASSLRAGPMSEQYF.

The chain links TRBV28 to TRBJ2-7, with D unclear. V was pared by 5 bases and J by 3 bases, with 8 bases between. Germline CDR1 reads MDHEN; CDR2 reads SYDVKM. This CDR3 spans 12 amino acids. The CDR3 is CASSRQDYEQYF. The CDR3 nucleotides read TGTGCCAGCAGTCGGCAGGACTACGAGCAGTACTTC.

The chain links TRBV7-8 to TRBJ2-6; TRBD1 aligns across 9 bases. J gave up 1 base and V 5 bases, and 6 bases lay outside the gene matches. This CDR3 is built from 17 residues. From germline, CDR1 is SGHVS and CDR2 FQNEAQ. DNA for the CDR3: TGTGCCAGCAGCACAACAGGGGGCCCTTCTGGGGCCAACGTCCTGACTTTC. This sequence encodes CASSTTGGPSGANVLTF.

The chain recombines TRBV30 with TRBJ1-4; tentatively, D is TRBD1 (5 bases). Germline V CDR1 and CDR2: GTSNPN, SVGIG (reference sequence). V was shortened by 0 bases and J by 8 bases, with 13 bases between the two germline ends. This CDR3 spans 14 amino acids. The CDR3: CAWSVPGPREKLFF. In nucleotides, the CDR3 is TGTGCCTGGAGTGTTCCGGGGCCGCGAGAAAAACTGTTTTTT.

The gene calls are TRBV28 and TRBJ1-5, with unresolved D. V was clipped by 5 bases and J by 0 bases, with 11 bases between them. The CDR3 totals 15 residues. Germline CDR1 is MDHEN and CDR2 is SYDVKM. The CDR3, as DNA: TGTGCCAGCAGTCGATTATCCACTAGCAATCAGCCCCAGCATTTT. Residues: CASSRLSTSNQPQHF.

This rearrangement joins TRBV18 to TRBJ2-5; 10 bases map to TRBD2. In germline, CDR1 is KGHSH, CDR2 LQKENI. V trimming: 0 bases; J trimming: 11 bases; junction bases outside the gene matches: 9. The CDR3 is 15 residues long. The CDR3 region has the DNA TGTGCCAGCTCACCACCGAGCGGGAGGGCCGAAGAGCAGTACTTC. Its protein product is CASSPPSGRAEEQYF.

The table lists this clone with a count of one. The rearrangement links TRBV10-1 to TRBJ1-2; D remains ambiguous. Germline CDR1 is WNHNN and CDR2 is SYGVQD (reference sequence). The ends were cut back, 0 bases at V and 8 bases at J, with 16 bases in the middle. The CDR3 runs 15 residues. The CDR3 is CASSESGIPTGGYTF. CDR3 in DNA: TGCGCCAGCAGTGAGTCGGGGATACCCACGGGAGGCTACACCTTC.

This chain connects TRBV11-3 to TRBJ2-4, with D possibly being TRBD2 (7 bases). The CDR3 spans 15 residues. V gave up 3 bases and J gave up 1 base, with 10 bases separating them. Germline V gene data show CDR1 as SGHNT and CDR2 as YENEEA. The CDR3 spells CASSLGGGAKNIQYF. The CDR3, as DNA: TGTGCCAGCAGCTTGGGGGGGGGCGCCAAAAACATTCAGTACTTC.

The chain uses TRBV30 and TRBJ2-1; 7 bases are shared with TRBD2. CDR3 length equals 12 residues. The V and J ends lost 4 bases and 8 bases, in that order; junction bases with no gene match: 5. From germline, CDR1 is GTSNPN and CDR2 SVGIG (reference sequence). The CDR3 nucleotides read TGTGCCTGGAACGGGAGGTTAGATGAGCAGTTCTTC. Protein sequence: CAWNGRLDEQFF.

J is TRBJ2-3 and V is TRBV11-2; TRBD2 agrees at 7 bases. This CDR3 is 17 amino acids long. The J segment lost 1 base and the V segment lost 5 bases, leaving 12 bases of the junction unmatched. Per germline, CDR1 SGHAT and CDR2 FQNNGV. CDR3 region: CASSPGRREFGTDTQYF. The CDR3 region has the DNA TGTGCCAGCAGCCCGGGGCGGCGGGAGTTTGGCACAGATACGCAGTATTTT.

The chain combines TRBV6-6 with TRBJ1-1; D not resolved. Trimming removed 2 bases at V and 0 bases at J, with 4 bases between. This CDR3 is built from 13 residues. Germline CDR1 reads MNHNY; CDR2 reads SVGAGI (reference sequence). CDR3 in amino acids: CASSYRVNTEAFF. CDR3 bases: TGTGCCAGCAGTTACCGGGTGAACACTGAAGCTTTCTTT.

This chain connects TRBV7-9 to TRBJ1-4; no reliable D call. Trimming took 1 base from V and 0 from J, leaving 6 bases between them. CDR1 is SEHNR and CDR2 is FQNEAQ in the germline V gene (reference sequence). CDR3 size: 15 residues. The CDR3 loop is CASSLDSATNEKLFF. The CDR3 DNA is TGTGCCAGCAGCTTAGACAGTGCAACTAATGAAAAACTGTTTTTT.

This rearrangement joins TRBV5-4 to TRBJ2-1; TRBD1 matches 11 bases. J lost 4 bases, V lost 5 bases, and 5 bases had no gene match. Germline values: CDR1 SGHNT, CDR2 YYREEE (reference sequence). This CDR3 has 15 amino acids. This CDR3 is CASSSGTGGYNEQFF. DNA of the CDR3: TGTGCCAGCAGTTCCGGGACAGGGGGTTACAATGAGCAGTTCTTC.

The chain has TRBV7-2 and TRBJ2-7, with D tentatively TRBD2 (6 bases). The ends were cut back, 5 bases at V and 0 bases at J, with 14 bases in the middle. The CDR3 consists of 15 residues. Germline V lookup: CDR1 SGHTA, CDR2 FQGNSA. The CDR3 DNA follows: TGTGCCAGCAGCCAAAGTGGGGGGAGCTCCTACGAGCAGTACTTC. It encodes CASSQSGGSSYEQYF.

J is TRBJ2-3 and V is TRBV7-2; the D gene could be TRBD1 or TRBD2 (5 bases each). Trimming removed 3 bases from V and 1 base from J, with 11 bases in between. The CDR3 loop spans 15 amino acids. CDR1 and CDR2 (germline): SGHTA, FQGNSA. In DNA form, the CDR3 reads TGTGCCAGCAGCTTTCAGGTGGGGGGCACAGATACGCAGTATTTT. This translates into CASSFQVGGTDTQYF.

The rearrangement uses TRBV5-1 and TRBJ2-1; maybe TRBD2 (6 bases). Trimming stripped 3 bases from V and 0 bases from J, with 10 bases between. This CDR3 comprises 15 residues. Germline V lookup: CDR1 SGHRS, CDR2 YFSETQ. CDR3 sequence: CASSSTSSSYNEQFF. The CDR3 DNA reads TGCGCCAGCAGCTCCACTAGCAGCTCCTACAATGAGCAGTTCTTC.

J is TRBJ2-2 and V is TRBV7-2; 7 nucleotides match TRBD2. Looked up from germline, CDR1 is SGHTA and CDR2 is FQGNSA. J gave up 4 bases and V 5 bases, and 7 bases lay outside the gene matches. The CDR3 has 15 residues. The CDR3 here is CASSAKRGTTGELFF. CDR3 nucleotides: TGTGCCAGCAGCGCCAAGCGGGGAACCACCGGGGAGCTGTTTTTT.

This chain connects TRBV6-1 to TRBJ1-2; TRBD1 matches 8 bases. V gave up 4 bases and J gave up 5 bases; unmatched junction bases: 6. This CDR3 is 14 amino acids long. Germline V gives CDR1 MNHNS, CDR2 SASEGT. Written as DNA, the CDR3 is TGTGCCAGCAGTGCCGCAGGGGGCGCTTATGGCTACACCTTC. It yields the protein CASSAAGGAYGYTF.

The chain employs TRBV7-7 and TRBJ2-3; 7 nucleotides line up with TRBD1. CDR1 and CDR2 from the germline V gene are SSHAT and FNYEAQ (reference sequence). CDR3 length: 14 residues. Trimming took 5 bases from V and 1 from J; bases not matched to a gene: 3. CDR3 residues: CASSHGQGTDTQYF. DNA for the CDR3: TGTGCCAGCAGCCACGGACAGGGCACAGATACGCAGTATTTT. The full variable domain, its missing parts supplied by reference TRBV7-7 and TRBJ2-3, is GAGVSQSPRYKVTKRGQDVTLRCDPISSHATLYWYQQALGQGPEFLTYFNYEAQPDKSGLPSDRFSAERPEGSISTLTIQRTEQRDSAMYRCASSHGQGTDTQYFGPGTRLTVL.

This chain joins TRBV27 and TRBJ2-4; the D gene could be TRBD1 or TRBD2 (7 bases each). The CDR3 totals 15 residues. Trimming took 5 bases from V and 2 from J, leaving 13 bases between them. Germline values: CDR1 MNHEY, CDR2 SMNVEV (reference sequence). CDR3 coding DNA: TGTGCCAGCAGTCTCAGGGGGGGTACCAAAAACATTCAGTACTTC. It yields the protein CASSLRGGTKNIQYF.

The rearrangement links TRBV18 to TRBJ1-2; a weak D match, TRBD1 (6 bases). V lost 6 bases to trimming and J lost 4 bases, with 18 bases between them. Germline V gene sequence: CDR1 KGHSH, CDR2 LQKENI. The CDR3 loop spans 15 amino acids. CDR3 sequence (DNA): TGTGCCAGCTCTCCATCCCGGGACACTCCCTATGGCTACACCTTC. It is translated as CASSPSRDTPYGYTF. The full variable domain, with the rest looked up from reference TRBV18 and TRBJ1-2, is NAGVMQNPRHLVRRRGQEARLRCSPMKGHSHVYWYRQLPEEGLKFMVYLQKENIIDESGMPKERFSAEFPKEGPSILRIQQVVRGDSAAYFCASSPSRDTPYGYTFGSGTRLTVV.

CDR3 in amino acids: CASTVDLAGGLYNEQFF. CDR3 sequence (DNA): TGTGCCAGCACCGTAGACTTAGCGGGAGGTTTATACAATGAGCAGTTCTTC. The chain couples TRBV5-4 to TRBJ2-1, with TRBD2 matching over 10 bases. From germline, CDR1 is SGHNT and CDR2 YYREEE (reference sequence). V trimming: 6 bases; J trimming: 4 bases; junction bases outside the gene matches: 13. The CDR3 consists of 17 residues.